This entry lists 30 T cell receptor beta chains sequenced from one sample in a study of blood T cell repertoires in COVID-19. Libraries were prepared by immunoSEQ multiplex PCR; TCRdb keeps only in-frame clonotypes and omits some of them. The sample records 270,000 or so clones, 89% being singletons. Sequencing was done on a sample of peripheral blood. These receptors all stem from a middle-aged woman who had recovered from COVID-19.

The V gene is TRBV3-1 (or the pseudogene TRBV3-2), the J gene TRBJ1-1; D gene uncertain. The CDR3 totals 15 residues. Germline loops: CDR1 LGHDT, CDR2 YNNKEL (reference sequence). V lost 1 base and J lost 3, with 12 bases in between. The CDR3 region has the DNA TGTGCCAGCAGCCAAGTTGAGGGTCGGGACACTGAAGCTTTCTTT. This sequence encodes CASSQVEGRDTEAFF.

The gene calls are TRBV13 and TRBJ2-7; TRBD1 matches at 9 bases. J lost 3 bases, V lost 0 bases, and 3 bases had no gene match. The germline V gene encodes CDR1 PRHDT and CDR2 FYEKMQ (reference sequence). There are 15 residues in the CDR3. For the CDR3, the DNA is TGTGCCAGCAGCTTAGGCACGGACAGGGGCTACGAGCAGTACTTC. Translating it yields CASSLGTDRGYEQYF.

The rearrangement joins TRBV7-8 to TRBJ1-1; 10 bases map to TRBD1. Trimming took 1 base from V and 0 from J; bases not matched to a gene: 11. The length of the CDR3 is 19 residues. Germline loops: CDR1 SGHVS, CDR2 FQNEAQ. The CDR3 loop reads CASSLGGTGAPLMNTEAFF. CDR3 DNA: TGTGCCAGCAGCTTAGGGGGGACAGGGGCCCCTCTAATGAACACTGAAGCTTTCTTT.

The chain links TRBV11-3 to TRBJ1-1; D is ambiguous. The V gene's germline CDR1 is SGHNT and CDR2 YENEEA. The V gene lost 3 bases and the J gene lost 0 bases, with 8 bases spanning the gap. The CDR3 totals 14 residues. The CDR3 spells CASSFFSVNTEAFF. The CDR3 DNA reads TGTGCCAGCAGCTTTTTTTCAGTGAACACTGAAGCTTTCTTT.

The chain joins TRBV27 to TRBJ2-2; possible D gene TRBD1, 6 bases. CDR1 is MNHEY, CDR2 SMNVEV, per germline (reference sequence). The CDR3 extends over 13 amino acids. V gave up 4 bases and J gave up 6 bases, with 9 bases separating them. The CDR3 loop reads CASSSTGSGELFF. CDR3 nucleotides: TGTGCCAGCAGTTCCACAGGGTCCGGGGAGCTGTTTTTT.

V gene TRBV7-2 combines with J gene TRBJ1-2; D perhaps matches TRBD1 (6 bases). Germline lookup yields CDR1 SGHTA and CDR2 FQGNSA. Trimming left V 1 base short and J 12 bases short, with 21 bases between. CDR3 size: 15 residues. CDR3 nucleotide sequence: TGTGCCAGCAGCTTAGGGAGACAGGAACTAAGCCTTCACACCTTC. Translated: CASSLGRQELSLHTF.

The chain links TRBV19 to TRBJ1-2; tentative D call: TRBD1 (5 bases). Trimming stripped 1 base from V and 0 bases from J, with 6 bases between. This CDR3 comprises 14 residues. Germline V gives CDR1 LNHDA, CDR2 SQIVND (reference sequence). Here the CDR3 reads CASSIGGANYGYTF. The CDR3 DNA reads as TGTGCCAGTAGTATAGGGGGCGCTAACTATGGCTACACCTTC.

The CDR3 spells CATSDGGRAYEELFF. The CDR3 coding sequence is TGTGCCACCAGTGATGGCGGGAGGGCCTATGAGGAGCTGTTTTTT. The chain is built from TRBV24-1 and TRBJ2-2, with 9 bases matching TRBD2. The CDR3 loop spans 15 amino acids. Per germline, CDR1 KGHDR and CDR2 SFDVKD. V shed 3 bases and J 10 bases; nucleotides not matched to a gene: 8.

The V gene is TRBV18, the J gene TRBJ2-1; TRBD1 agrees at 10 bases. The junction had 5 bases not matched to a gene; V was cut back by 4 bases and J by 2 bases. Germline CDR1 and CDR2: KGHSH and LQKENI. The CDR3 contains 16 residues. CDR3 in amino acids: CASSLAGTGAYNEQFF. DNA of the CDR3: TGTGCCAGCTCACTGGCCGGGACAGGGGCCTACAATGAGCAGTTCTTC.

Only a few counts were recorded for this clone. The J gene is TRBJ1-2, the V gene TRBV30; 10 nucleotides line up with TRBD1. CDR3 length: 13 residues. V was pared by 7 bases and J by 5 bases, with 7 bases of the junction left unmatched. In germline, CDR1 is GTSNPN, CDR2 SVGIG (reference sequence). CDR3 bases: TGTGCCTTAGAACGGACAGGGGGGTATGGCTACACCTTC. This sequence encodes CALERTGGYGYTF.

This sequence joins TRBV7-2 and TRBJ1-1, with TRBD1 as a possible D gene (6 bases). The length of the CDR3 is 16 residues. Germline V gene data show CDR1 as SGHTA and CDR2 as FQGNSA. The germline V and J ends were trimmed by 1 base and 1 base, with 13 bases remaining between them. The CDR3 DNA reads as TGTGCCAGCAGCTTAGGCGGAACAGGGACGAACACTGAAGCTTTCTTT. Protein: CASSLGGTGTNTEAFF.

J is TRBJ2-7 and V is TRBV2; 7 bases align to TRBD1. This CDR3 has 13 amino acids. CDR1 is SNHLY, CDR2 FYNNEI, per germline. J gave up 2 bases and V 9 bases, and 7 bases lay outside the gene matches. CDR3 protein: CARGTVGAYEQYF. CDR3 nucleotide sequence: TGTGCCAGGGGGACAGTTGGGGCCTACGAGCAGTACTTC.

CDR3 DNA sequence: TGTGCCATCAGCGACAGGGGGAGCGGCACCGGGGAGCTGTTTTTT. Protein: CAISDRGSGTGELFF. This chain joins TRBV10-3 and TRBJ2-2, with TRBD1 identical over 9 bases. The ends lost 6 bases at V and 4 bases at J; junction bases unmatched: 6. This CDR3 is 15 amino acids long. The germline gives CDR1 ENHRY, CDR2 SYGVKD.

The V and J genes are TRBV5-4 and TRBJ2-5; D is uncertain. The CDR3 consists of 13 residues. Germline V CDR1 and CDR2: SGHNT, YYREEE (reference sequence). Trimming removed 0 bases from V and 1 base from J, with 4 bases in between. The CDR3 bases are TGTGCCAGCAGCTTGGTTAGCCAAGAGACCCAGTACTTC. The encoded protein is CASSLVSQETQYF.

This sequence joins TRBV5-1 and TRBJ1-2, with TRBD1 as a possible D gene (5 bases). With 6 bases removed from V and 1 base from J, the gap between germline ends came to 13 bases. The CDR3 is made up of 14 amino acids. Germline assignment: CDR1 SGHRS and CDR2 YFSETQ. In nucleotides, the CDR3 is TGCGCCAGCACGGGGGAGACACTTAACTATGGCTACACCTTC. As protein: CASTGETLNYGYTF.

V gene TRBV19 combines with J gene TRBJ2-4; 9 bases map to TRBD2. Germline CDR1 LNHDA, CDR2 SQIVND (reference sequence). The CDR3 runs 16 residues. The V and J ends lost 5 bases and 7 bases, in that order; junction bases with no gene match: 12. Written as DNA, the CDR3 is TGTGCCAGTAGTCTCGAGGGACTAGCAAGTGGCAACATTCAGTACTTC. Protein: CASSLEGLASGNIQYF. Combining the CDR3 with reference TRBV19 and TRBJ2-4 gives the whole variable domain DGGITQSPKYLFRKEGQNVTLSCEQNLNHDAMYWYRQDPGQGLRLIYYSQIVNDFQKGDIAEGYSVSREKKESFPLTVTSAQKNPTAFYLCASSLEGLASGNIQYFGAGTRLSVL.

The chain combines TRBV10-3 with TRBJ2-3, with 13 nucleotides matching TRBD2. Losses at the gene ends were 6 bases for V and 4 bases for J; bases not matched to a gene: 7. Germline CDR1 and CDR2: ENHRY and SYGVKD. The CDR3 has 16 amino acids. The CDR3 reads CAISGLAGDIADTQYF. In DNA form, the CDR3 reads TGTGCCATCAGCGGACTAGCGGGAGACATCGCAGATACGCAGTATTTT.

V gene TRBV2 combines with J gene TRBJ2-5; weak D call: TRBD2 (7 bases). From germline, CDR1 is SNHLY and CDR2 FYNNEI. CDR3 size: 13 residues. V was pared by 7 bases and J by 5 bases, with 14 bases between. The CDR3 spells CASKGGASETQYF. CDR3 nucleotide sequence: TGTGCCAGCAAGGGGGGGGCAAGCGAGACCCAGTACTTC.

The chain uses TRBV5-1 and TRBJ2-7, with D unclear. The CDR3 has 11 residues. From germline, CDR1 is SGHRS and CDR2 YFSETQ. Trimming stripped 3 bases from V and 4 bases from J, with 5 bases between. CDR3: CASSSLYEQYF. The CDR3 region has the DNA TGCGCCAGCAGCTCCTTATACGAGCAGTACTTC.

The CDR3 is CATRRTGDTDTQYF. The CDR3 region has the DNA TGTGCCACCAGGAGAACAGGGGACACAGATACGCAGTATTTT. The V call is TRBV24-1, the J call TRBJ2-3; 7 bases are shared with TRBD1. J lost 2 bases, V lost 7 bases, and 5 bases had no gene match. CDR3 length: 14 residues. From germline, CDR1 is KGHDR and CDR2 SFDVKD.

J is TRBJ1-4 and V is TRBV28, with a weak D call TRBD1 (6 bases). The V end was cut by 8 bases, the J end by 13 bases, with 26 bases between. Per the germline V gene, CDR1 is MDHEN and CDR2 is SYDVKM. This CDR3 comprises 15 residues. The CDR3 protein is CASAFGAGVPLGLFF. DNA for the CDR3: TGTGCCAGCGCATTTGGGGCAGGGGTTCCCTTGGGACTGTTTTTT.

The CDR3 region is CASSMAPSDRGSNQPQHF. The CDR3 bases are TGTGCCAGTAGTATGGCCCCCTCAGACAGGGGGAGCAATCAGCCCCAGCATTTT. The genes are TRBV19 and TRBJ1-5; TRBD1 matches 9 bases. Germline-derived CDR1 and CDR2 are LNHDA and SQIVND (reference sequence). The length of the CDR3 is 18 residues. Unmatched junction bases numbered 10, after V lost 3 bases and J lost 1 base.

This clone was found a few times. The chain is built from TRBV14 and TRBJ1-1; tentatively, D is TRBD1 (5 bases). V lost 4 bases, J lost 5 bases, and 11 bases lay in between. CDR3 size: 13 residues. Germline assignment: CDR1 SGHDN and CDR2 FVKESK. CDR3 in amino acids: CASSPWGGTEAFF. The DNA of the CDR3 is TGTGCCAGCAGCCCCTGGGGGGGGACTGAAGCTTTCTTT. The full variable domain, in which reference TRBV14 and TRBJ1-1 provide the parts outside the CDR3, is EAGVTQFPSHSVIEKGQTVTLRCDPISGHDNLYWYRRVMGKEIKFLLHFVKESKQDESGMPNNRFLAERTGGTYSTLKVQPAELEDSGVYFCASSPWGGTEAFFGQGTRLTVV.

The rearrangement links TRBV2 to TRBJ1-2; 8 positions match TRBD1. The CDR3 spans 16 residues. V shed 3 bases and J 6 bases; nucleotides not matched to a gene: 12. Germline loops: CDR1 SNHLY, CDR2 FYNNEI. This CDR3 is CASSDGQGGLYDGYTF. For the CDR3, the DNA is TGTGCCAGCAGTGATGGACAGGGAGGTCTCTATGATGGCTACACCTTC. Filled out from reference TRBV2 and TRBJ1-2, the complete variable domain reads EPEVTQTPSHQVTQMGQEVILRCVPISNHLYFYWYRQILGQKVEFLVSFYNNEISEKSEIFDDQFSVERPDGSNFTLKIRSTKLEDSAMYFCASSDGQGGLYDGYTFGSGTRLTVV.

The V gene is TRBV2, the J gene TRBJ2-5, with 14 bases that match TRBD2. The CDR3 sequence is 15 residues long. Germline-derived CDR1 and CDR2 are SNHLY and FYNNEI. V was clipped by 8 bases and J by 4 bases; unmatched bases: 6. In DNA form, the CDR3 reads TGTGCCAGCGGGACCGGGACTAGCGGGAGAGAGACCCAGTACTTC. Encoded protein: CASGTGTSGRETQYF.

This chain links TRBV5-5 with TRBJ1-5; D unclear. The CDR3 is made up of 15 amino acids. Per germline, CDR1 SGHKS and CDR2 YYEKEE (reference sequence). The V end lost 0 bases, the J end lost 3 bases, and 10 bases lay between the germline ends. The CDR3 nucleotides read TGTGCCAGCAGCTTGGACCCTATTTACAATCAGCCCCAGCATTTT. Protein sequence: CASSLDPIYNQPQHF.

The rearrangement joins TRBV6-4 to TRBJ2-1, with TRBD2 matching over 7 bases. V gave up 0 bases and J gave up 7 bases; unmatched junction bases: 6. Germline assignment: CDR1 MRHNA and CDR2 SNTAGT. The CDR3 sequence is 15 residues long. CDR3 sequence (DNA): TGTGCCAGCAGTGACTCGGGAGGGCCTTGGAATGAGCAGTTCTTC. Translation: CASSDSGGPWNEQFF.

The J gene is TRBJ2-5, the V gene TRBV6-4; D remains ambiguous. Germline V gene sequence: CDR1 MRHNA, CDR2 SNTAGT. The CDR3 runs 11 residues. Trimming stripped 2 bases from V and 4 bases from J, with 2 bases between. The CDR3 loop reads CASSDRETQYF. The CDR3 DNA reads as TGTGCCAGCAGTGACCGAGAGACCCAGTACTTC.

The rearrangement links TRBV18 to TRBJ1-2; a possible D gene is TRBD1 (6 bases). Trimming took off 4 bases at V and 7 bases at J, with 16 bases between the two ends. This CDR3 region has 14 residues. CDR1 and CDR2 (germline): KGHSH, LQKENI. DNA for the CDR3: TGTGCCAGCTCACACAGACAGGAGAGTGGTGGCTACACCTTC. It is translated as CASSHRQESGGYTF.

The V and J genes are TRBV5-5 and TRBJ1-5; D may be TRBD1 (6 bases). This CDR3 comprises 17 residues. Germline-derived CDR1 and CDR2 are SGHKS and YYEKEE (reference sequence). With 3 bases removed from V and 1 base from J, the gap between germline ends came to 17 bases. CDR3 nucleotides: TGTGCCAGCAGCTGGGACGGGGGGGCTTCGAGCAATCAGCCCCAGCATTTT. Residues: CASSWDGGASSNQPQHF. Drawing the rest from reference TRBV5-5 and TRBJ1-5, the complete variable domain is DAGVTQSPTHLIKTRGQQVTLRCSPISGHKSVSWYQQVLGQGPQFIFQYYEKEERGRGNFPDRFSARQFPNYSSELNVNALLLGDSALYLCASSWDGGASSNQPQHFGDGTRLSIL.